A single sample gave rise to the 9 T cell receptor beta chains below, sequenced in a study of cytomegalovirus exposure and HLA in healthy donors. With 60 Vbeta and 13 Jbeta primers, the PCR was carried out. The assay was immunoSEQ multiplex PCR, and TCRdb's table has in-frame clones only and misses some. The sample records under 200,000 clones, 82% being singletons. Sequences were obtained from PBMCs. Every receptor here comes from a woman between 45 and 60 years old in good health and CMV-seronegative.

The V call is TRBV5-1, the J call TRBJ2-7, with 9 bases matching TRBD1. The CDR3 sequence is 15 residues long. The germline V gene encodes CDR1 SGHRS and CDR2 YFSETQ. With 0 bases clipped from V and 4 bases from J, the junction kept 5 bases outside the gene matches. The CDR3 region is CASSLGQGDVYEQYF. CDR3 nucleotide sequence: TGCGCCAGCAGCTTGGGACAGGGGGATGTGTACGAGCAGTACTTC. The full variable domain, in which reference TRBV5-1 and TRBJ2-7 provide the parts outside the CDR3, is KAGVTQTPRYLIKTRGQQVTLSCSPISGHRSVSWYQQTPGQGLQFLFEYFSETQRNKGNFPGRFSGRQFSNSRSEMNVSTLELGDSALYLCASSLGQGDVYEQYFGPGTRLTVT.

The chain employs TRBV7-9 and TRBJ1-4; D ambiguous. The CDR3 has 14 residues. The germline V and J ends were trimmed by 1 base and 8 bases, with 11 bases remaining between them. CDR1 and CDR2 from the germline V gene are SEHNR and FQNEAQ (reference sequence). CDR3 sequence (DNA): TGTGCCAGCAGCTTAGTGAGGCAAGGCGAAAAACTGTTTTTT. Encoded protein: CASSLVRQGEKLFF. Drawing the rest from reference TRBV7-9 and TRBJ1-4, the complete variable domain is DTGVSQNPRHKITKRGQNVTFRCDPISEHNRLYWYRQTLGQGPEFLTYFQNEAQLEKSRLLSDRFSAERPKGSFSTLEIQRTEQGDSAMYLCASSLVRQGEKLFFGSGTQLSVL.

CDR3 amino acids: CASRPFLAENTEAFF. Written as DNA, the CDR3 is TGTGCCAGCAGACCCTTTTTGGCGGAGAACACTGAAGCTTTCTTT. The chain links TRBV19 to TRBJ1-1; D unresolved. Between the trimmed V and J ends, which lost 9 bases and 1 base, there was a span of 18 bases. The germline V gene encodes CDR1 LNHDA and CDR2 SQIVND (reference sequence). The CDR3 contains 15 residues. Looking up the rest from reference TRBV19 and TRBJ1-1 gives the full variable domain: DGGITQSPKYLFRKEGQNVTLSCEQNLNHDAMYWYRQDPGQGLRLIYYSQIVNDFQKGDIAEGYSVSREKKESFPLTVTSAQKNPTAFYLCASRPFLAENTEAFFGQGTRLTVV.

For the CDR3, the DNA is TGCGCCAGCAGCAACAGGAGTAGCACAGATACGCAGTATTTT. Its translation is CASSNRSSTDTQYF. The gene calls are TRBV5-1 and TRBJ2-3; a possible D gene is TRBD1 (5 bases). The CDR3 is 14 amino acids. V gave up 4 bases and J gave up 0 bases, with 9 bases separating them. In germline, CDR1 is SGHRS, CDR2 YFSETQ.

The chain links TRBV5-4 to TRBJ2-5; D unresolved. Germline values: CDR1 SGHNT, CDR2 YYREEE (reference sequence). Trimming left V 1 base short and J 2 bases short, with 6 bases between. The CDR3 contains 13 residues. The CDR3 here is CASSLTYQETQYF. CDR3 DNA sequence: TGTGCCAGCAGCTTGACCTATCAAGAGACCCAGTACTTC.

V and J are TRBV6-1 and TRBJ2-3; TRBD1 matches at 7 bases. CDR1 MNHNS and CDR2 SASEGT come from the germline V gene. Trimming removed 8 bases from V and 0 bases from J; junction bases left unmatched: 8. The CDR3 has 15 residues. CDR3 in amino acids: CASLQLRGSTDTQYF. In DNA, the CDR3 is TGTGCCAGCTTACAACTCAGGGGGAGCACAGATACGCAGTATTTT.

This rearrangement joins TRBV4-3 to TRBJ2-3; 8 bases are a match to TRBD1. With 4 bases clipped from V and 6 bases from J, the junction kept 9 bases outside the gene matches. The CDR3 is 15 residues long. The germline CDR1 and CDR2 sequences are LGHNA and YSLEER. CDR3 region: CASSPLAGGMDTQYF. DNA of the CDR3: TGCGCCAGCAGCCCCTTAGCAGGGGGCATGGATACGCAGTATTTT.

This clone has just a few counts. This rearrangement joins TRBV7-6 to TRBJ1-6; no clear D gene. V dropped 3 bases and J dropped 5 bases, with 11 bases sitting between them. Germline V lookup: CDR1 SGHVS, CDR2 FNYEAQ. This CDR3 region has 15 residues. The CDR3 nucleotides are TGTGCCAGCAGCTTGTACAGTTTCCATAATTCACCCCTCCACTTT. The encoded protein is CASSLYSFHNSPLHF.

V gene TRBV5-4 combines with J gene TRBJ2-2; TRBD2 aligns across 12 bases. Per germline, CDR1 SGHNT and CDR2 YYREEE (reference sequence). V shed 4 bases, J shed 4 bases, and the junction held 11 bases outside the gene matches. CDR3 length: 18 residues. CDR3 loop: CASSILAGGLSSTGELFF. As DNA, the CDR3 is TGTGCCAGCAGCATTCTAGCGGGAGGGCTCTCGAGCACCGGGGAGCTGTTTTTT.